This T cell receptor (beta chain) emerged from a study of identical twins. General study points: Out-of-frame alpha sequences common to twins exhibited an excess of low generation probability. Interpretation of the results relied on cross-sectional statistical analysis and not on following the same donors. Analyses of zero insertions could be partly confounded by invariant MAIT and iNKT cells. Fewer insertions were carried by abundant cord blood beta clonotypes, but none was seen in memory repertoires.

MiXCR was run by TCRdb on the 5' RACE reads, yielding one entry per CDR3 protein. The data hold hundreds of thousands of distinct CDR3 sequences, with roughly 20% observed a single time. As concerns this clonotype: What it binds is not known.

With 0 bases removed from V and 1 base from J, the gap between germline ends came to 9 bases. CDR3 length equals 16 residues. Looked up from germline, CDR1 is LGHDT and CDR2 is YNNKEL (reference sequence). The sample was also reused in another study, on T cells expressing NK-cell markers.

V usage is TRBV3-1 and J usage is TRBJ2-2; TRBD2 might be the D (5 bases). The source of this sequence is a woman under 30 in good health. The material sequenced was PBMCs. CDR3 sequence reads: CASSQDKRGNTGELFF. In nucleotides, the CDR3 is TGTGCCAGCAGCCAAGATAAACGGGGGAACACCGGGGAGCTGTTTTTT.